The rows below give T cell receptor beta chains drawn from one sample of a study of cytomegalovirus exposure and HLA in healthy donors. Only in-frame clones appear in the TCRdb table, and some are missing; sequencing was by immunoSEQ multiplex PCR. The table lists 120,000 or so clones, around 90% of them singletons, with around 1.9% in the top ten. Sample: PBMCs. The receptors come from a woman under 30 in good health and CMV-seronegative. Each CDR3 is given with its conserved first and last residue.

TRBV11-2,TRBJ2-7,CASSLSISGTGGTYEQYF
TRBV2,TRBJ1-2,CASSDQISGGGYTF
TRBV2,TRBJ1-2,CASSTLPGWNGYTF
TRBV7-3,TRBJ1-3,CASSLNPGGSGNTIYF
TRBV6-5,TRBJ1-2,CASSYEGGYTF
TRBV7-2,TRBJ2-5,CASSLIVASGETQYF
TRBV30,TRBJ2-2,CAWRVGQGWTGELFF
TRBV27,TRBJ2-1,CASARRGGNNEQFF
TRBV27,TRBJ2-7,CASSPPGGSYEQYF
TRBV28,TRBJ1-2,CASRATGNYGYTF
TRBV7-9,TRBJ2-1,CASSPRWTGPYNEQFF
TRBV18,TRBJ2-4,CASSPTQGAKNIQYF
TRBV5-1,TRBJ2-3,CASSLHPGGPDTQYF
TRBV18,TRBJ2-3,CASSPKQVSTDTQYF
TRBV6-1,TRBJ2-5,CASSEASRRGVGETQYF
TRBV7-8,TRBJ2-4,CASSRDREGIQYF
TRBV7-2,TRBJ2-7,CASSMSSGSNEQYF
TRBV28,TRBJ1-2,CASSRTGGVGGYTF
TRBV15,TRBJ2-1,CATSTSRSSYNEQFF
TRBV18,TRBJ2-2,CASSPRGQGYTGELFF
TRBV25-1,TRBJ1-6,CASRKTGEYSPLHF
TRBV6-7,TRBJ2-6,CASSYSTTGVITGANVLTF
TRBV28,TRBJ1-5,CASSPAQDSSNQPQHF
TRBV6-6,TRBJ1-2,CASSPRQGAGYYGYTF
TRBV21-1,TRBJ2-1,CASSKVITFSGGDNEQFF
TRBV5-4,TRBJ2-3,CASSPGLAGDVTDTQYF
TRBV27,TRBJ1-1,CASKKQGALLNTEAFF
TRBV9,TRBJ1-5,CATGKETAGNQPQHF
TRBV4-1,TRBJ1-2,CASSPQTGVGGYTF
TRBV28,TRBJ2-7,CASSYSTHDLLAGYSYEQYF
TRBV28,TRBJ2-3,CASSSPAAGTSTDTQYF
TRBV28,TRBJ2-2,CASSLLNTGELFF
TRBV28,TRBJ1-2,CASRRTGTNYGYTF
TRBV5-4,TRBJ1-1,CASSYRLAGAEAFF
TRBV6-5,TRBJ2-2,CASSYPGLAGAGELFF
TRBV7-2,TRBJ2-7,CASSERWASGRVEQYF
TRBV14,TRBJ2-3,CASSQTGGYTDTQYF
TRBV7-2,TRBJ1-4,CASSLADSNEKLFF
TRBV30,TRBJ1-6,CAWRSQGDSPLHF
TRBV5-1,TRBJ2-3,CASSFRDRAFVDTQYF
TRBV6-1,TRBJ1-3,CASSEAGVGAGNTIYF
TRBV4-3,TRBJ2-2,CASSQELAGVAGELFF
TRBV5-5,TRBJ1-4,CASSSTPRRQGEKLFF
TRBV10-3,TRBJ2-7,CAISGPGVGYEQYF
TRBV6-1,TRBJ2-1,CASSERGQGGEQFF
TRBV19,TRBJ2-7,CASSAGTSGSYEQYF
TRBV6-5,TRBJ1-2,CASKKVGGYGYTF
TRBV4-3,TRBJ2-7,CASSRQLGQGATYEQYF
TRBV2,TRBJ2-1,CASSVLGADNEQFF
TRBV6-5,TRBJ1-4,CASSYSTGTEEKLFF
TRBV6-6,TRBJ2-1,CASSYSVAGEQFF
TRBV2,TRBJ1-2,CASSETREVGYTF
TRBV7-9,TRBJ2-3,CASSKVWASRDTQYF